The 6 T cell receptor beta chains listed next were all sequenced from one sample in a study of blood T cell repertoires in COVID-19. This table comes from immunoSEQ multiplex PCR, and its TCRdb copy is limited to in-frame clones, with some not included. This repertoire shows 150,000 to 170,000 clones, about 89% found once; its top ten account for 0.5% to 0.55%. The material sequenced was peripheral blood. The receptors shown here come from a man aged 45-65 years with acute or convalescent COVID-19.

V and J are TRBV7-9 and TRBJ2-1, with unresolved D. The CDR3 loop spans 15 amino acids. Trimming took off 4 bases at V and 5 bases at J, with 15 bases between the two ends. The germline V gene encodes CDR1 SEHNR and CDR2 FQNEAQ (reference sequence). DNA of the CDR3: TGTGCCAGCAGCTCCTGGTGGCAAAACCACAATGAGCAGTTCTTC. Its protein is CASSSWWQNHNEQFF.

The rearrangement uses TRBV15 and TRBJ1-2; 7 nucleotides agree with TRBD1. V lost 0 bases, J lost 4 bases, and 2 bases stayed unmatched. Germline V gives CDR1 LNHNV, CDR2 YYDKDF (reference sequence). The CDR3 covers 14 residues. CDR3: CATSREGGGYGYTF. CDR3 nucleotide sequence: TGTGCCACCAGCAGAGAAGGGGGCGGCTATGGCTACACCTTC.

CDR3: CASGQGRSGNTIYF. The CDR3 nucleotides read TGCGCCAGCGGACAGGGCCGCTCTGGAAACACCATATATTTT. V usage is TRBV10-2 and J usage is TRBJ1-3; 8 nucleotides align to TRBD1. V lost 8 bases and J lost 0; bases outside the gene matches: 3. The CDR3 consists of 14 residues. CDR1 and CDR2 (germline): WSHSY, SAAADI.

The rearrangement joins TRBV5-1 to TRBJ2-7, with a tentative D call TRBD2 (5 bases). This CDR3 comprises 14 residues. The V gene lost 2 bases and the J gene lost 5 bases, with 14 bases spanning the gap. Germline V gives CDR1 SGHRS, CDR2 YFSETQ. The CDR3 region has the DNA TGCGCCAGCAGCTTCCTCGGTAGGGAGCACGAGCAGTACTTC. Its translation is CASSFLGREHEQYF. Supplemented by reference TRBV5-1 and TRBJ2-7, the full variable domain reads KAGVTQTPRYLIKTRGQQVTLSCSPISGHRSVSWYQQTPGQGLQFLFEYFSETQRNKGNFPGRFSGRQFSNSRSEMNVSTLELGDSALYLCASSFLGREHEQYFGPGTRLTVT.

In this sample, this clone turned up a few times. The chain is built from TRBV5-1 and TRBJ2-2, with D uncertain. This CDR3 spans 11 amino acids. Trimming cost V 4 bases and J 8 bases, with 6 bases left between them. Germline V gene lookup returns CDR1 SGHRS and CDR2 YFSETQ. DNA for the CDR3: TGCGCCAGCAGCGTTATGGGGGAGCTGTTTTTT. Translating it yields CASSVMGELFF.

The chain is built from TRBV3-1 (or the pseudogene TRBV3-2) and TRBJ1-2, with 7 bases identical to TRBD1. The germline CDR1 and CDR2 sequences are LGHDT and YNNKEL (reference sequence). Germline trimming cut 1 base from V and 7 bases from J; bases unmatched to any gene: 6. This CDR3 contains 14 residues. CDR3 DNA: TGTGCCAGCAGCCAAGCTGTTTACAGGGGTGGCTACACCTTC. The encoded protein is CASSQAVYRGGYTF.